The 19 T cell receptor beta chains presented below share a single source sample, sequenced in a study of T-cell reconstitution after alpha-beta-depleted transplantation in children. Unique molecular identifiers were used to barcode this TCRbeta library. TCRdb recomputed calls from the PCR reads with MiXCR, one row per CDR3 protein. The data contain some 350,000 distinct CDR3 sequences, about a sixth of them seen just once; the ten biggest clones take up about 41%. The sequencing here drew on PBMCs, mostly from graft donor cells, taken 360 days after TCRalphabeta/CD19-depleted stem cell transplant. All receptors come from a male patient aged 2 to 10 who had a stem cell transplant for acute lymphoblastic leukemia, so the T cells may come from the graft donor.

This clonotype showed up just a few times. The CDR3 loop reads CASSLGAGRAMNTEAFF. The CDR3 nucleotides are TGTGCCAGCAGCTTAGGGGCAGGGAGGGCCATGAACACTGAAGCTTTCTTT. This chain links TRBV7-9 with TRBJ1-1, with D tentatively TRBD1 (5 bases). V dropped 1 base and J dropped 0 bases, with 15 bases sitting between them. CDR1 SEHNR and CDR2 FQNEAQ come from the germline V gene (reference sequence). The CDR3 has 17 residues.

This clonotype has only a few counts. J is TRBJ2-5 and V is TRBV20-1; 7 bases fit TRBD2. After removal of 4 bases from V and 5 bases from J, the junction contained 7 bases not matched to a gene. Per the germline V gene, CDR1 is DFQATT and CDR2 is SNEGSKA (reference sequence). This CDR3 is 13 amino acids long. The CDR3 bases are TGCAGTGCTACCGGACTAGACTGGGAGACCCAGTACTTC. Amino acid sequence: CSATGLDWETQYF.

There are a few counts of this clonotype. The chain's CDR3 is CASSWGQGSPDTQYF. The CDR3 DNA sequence: TGTGCCAGCAGCTGGGGACAGGGGAGTCCAGATACGCAGTATTTT. The rearrangement links TRBV5-5 to TRBJ2-3; TRBD1 matches at 10 bases. Germline loops: CDR1 SGHKS, CDR2 YYEKEE (reference sequence). This CDR3 region has 15 residues. Unmatched junction bases numbered 5, after V lost 3 bases and J lost 4 bases. The whole variable domain, remainder taken from reference TRBV5-5 and TRBJ2-3, is DAGVTQSPTHLIKTRGQQVTLRCSPISGHKSVSWYQQVLGQGPQFIFQYYEKEERGRGNFPDRFSARQFPNYSSELNVNALLLGDSALYLCASSWGQGSPDTQYFGPGTRLTVL.

This clonotype turned up a few times. This chain joins TRBV15 and TRBJ2-1, with D tentatively TRBD1 (7 bases). V was shortened by 3 bases and J by 5 bases, with 17 bases between the two germline ends. This CDR3 comprises 16 residues. Germline V gene lookup returns CDR1 LNHNV and CDR2 YYDKDF (reference sequence). The chain's CDR3 is CATSSFPTGTDNEQFF. In DNA form, the CDR3 reads TGTGCCACCAGCAGCTTCCCGACAGGGACTGACAATGAGCAGTTCTTC.

The V gene is TRBV12-3 or TRBV12-4, the J gene TRBJ2-2; 8 nucleotides match TRBD1. The CDR3 is 15 amino acids. V was pared by 7 bases and J by 1 base, with 5 bases of the junction left unmatched. Written as DNA, the CDR3 is TGTGCCAGCACCACCGGGACAGGGAACACCGGGGAGCTGTTTTTT. It yields the protein CASTTGTGNTGELFF.

This clonotype was detected many times. The rearrangement joins TRBV29-1 to TRBJ2-5, with 9 bases identical to TRBD1. Trimming removed 7 bases from V and 5 bases from J; junction bases left unmatched: 5. From germline, CDR1 is SQVTM and CDR2 ANQGSEA. The CDR3 contains 12 residues. The CDR3 DNA follows: TGCAGCGCCCCGACAGGGGGGGAGACCCAGTACTTC. It yields the protein CSAPTGGETQYF.

The chain links TRBV11-2 to TRBJ2-1; D is uncertain. V was trimmed by 1 base and J by 8 bases, leaving 12 bases between them. CDR1 and CDR2 from the germline V gene are SGHAT and FQNNGV. The CDR3 contains 14 residues. Here the CDR3 DNA reads TGTGCCAGCAGCTTAGGGGCTAGAAGGGATGAGCAGTTCTTC. It specifies CASSLGARRDEQFF. Full variable domain (remainder filled in from reference TRBV11-2 and TRBJ2-1): EAGVAQSPRYKIIEKRQSVAFWCNPISGHATLYWYQQILGQGPKLLIQFQNNGVVDDSQLPKDRFSAERLKGVDSTLKIQPAKLEDSAVYLCASSLGARRDEQFFGPGTRLTVL.

Here the CDR3 reads CASSHSPPGSSGVPTNEKLFF. The CDR3, as DNA: TGCGCCAGCAGCCACTCTCCCCCCGGGAGCTCGGGGGTGCCAACTAATGAAAAACTGTTTTTT. The chain uses TRBV4-3 and TRBJ1-4; possibly TRBD1 for D (5 bases). V was cut by 3 bases and J by 0 bases, with 26 bases left in between. CDR1 and CDR2 from the germline V gene are LGHNA and YSLEER. The CDR3 spans 21 residues.

The rearrangement links TRBV19 to TRBJ2-7, with TRBD1 matching 10 bases. CDR3 length equals 15 residues. Germline V gives CDR1 LNHDA, CDR2 SQIVND (reference sequence). Trimming took 3 bases from V and 3 from J; bases not matched to a gene: 5. DNA for the CDR3: TGTGCCAGTAGTATGCCGGGACAGGGGCTCTACGAGCAGTACTTC. Protein: CASSMPGQGLYEQYF. Combining the CDR3 with reference TRBV19 and TRBJ2-7 gives the whole variable domain DGGITQSPKYLFRKEGQNVTLSCEQNLNHDAMYWYRQDPGQGLRLIYYSQIVNDFQKGDIAEGYSVSREKKESFPLTVTSAQKNPTAFYLCASSMPGQGLYEQYFGPGTRLTVT.

This clonotype was recorded at least ten times. This chain connects TRBV12-3 or TRBV12-4 to TRBJ2-5; tentative D call: TRBD1 (6 bases). This CDR3 contains 13 residues. With 2 bases removed from V and 5 bases from J, the gap between germline ends came to 9 bases. The CDR3 protein is CASSLWGLETQYF. The CDR3 DNA follows: TGTGCCAGCAGTTTATGGGGGCTTGAGACCCAGTACTTC.

This clonotype turned up a few times. J is TRBJ2-2 and V is TRBV6-1, with 11 nucleotides matching TRBD2. J lost 2 bases, V lost 6 bases, and 5 bases had no gene match. Germline values: CDR1 MNHNS, CDR2 SASEGT. The CDR3 is 16 amino acids. Written as DNA, the CDR3 is TGTGCCAGCAGCCGGGGGACTAGCGGCAACACCGGGGAGCTGTTTTTT. Translated: CASSRGTSGNTGELFF.

The chain carries TRBV27 and TRBJ2-1; D not certain. CDR3 length equals 11 residues. Germline assignment: CDR1 MNHEY and CDR2 SMNVEV (reference sequence). With 6 bases removed from V and 4 bases from J, the gap between germline ends came to 4 bases. The CDR3 DNA follows: TGTGCCAGCAGGAAGTACAATGAGCAGTTCTTC. It translates to CASRKYNEQFF.

CDR3 protein: CASSLGGRQNYGYTF. CDR3 DNA: TGTGCCAGCAGTCTAGGGGGCCGACAGAACTATGGCTACACCTTC. This chain links TRBV28 with TRBJ1-2; 7 nucleotides match TRBD1. CDR3 size: 15 residues. V dropped 5 bases and J dropped 2; count of bases not matched to a gene: 8. Germline values: CDR1 MDHEN, CDR2 SYDVKM.

This clonotype was seen repeatedly, ten times or more. The chain couples TRBV30 to TRBJ2-1; D uncertain. Germline V lookup: CDR1 GTSNPN, CDR2 SVGIG (reference sequence). The CDR3 extends over 15 amino acids. V was clipped by 6 bases and J by 1 base, with 16 bases between them. CDR3 sequence (DNA): TGTGCCTGCGTTGCTAGGCCAGTATCCTACAATGAGCAGTTCTTC. As protein: CACVARPVSYNEQFF.

The chain carries TRBV5-1 and TRBJ1-4; a weak D match, TRBD1 (6 bases). The CDR3 loop spans 15 amino acids. The V gene's germline CDR1 is SGHRS and CDR2 YFSETQ. V lost 4 bases, J lost 4 bases, and 14 bases lay in between. CDR3 bases: TGCGCCAGCAGCCCCAGGAGGGGGTTTAATGAAAAACTGTTTTTT. Translating it yields CASSPRRGFNEKLFF.

The gene calls are TRBV29-1 and TRBJ2-7; D remains unclear. The length of the CDR3 is 12 residues. The ends were cut back, 7 bases at V and 0 bases at J, with 10 bases in the middle. CDR1 is SQVTM and CDR2 is ANQGSEA in the germline V gene. The DNA of the CDR3 is TGCAGCGCCCAATGGAGCTCCTACGAGCAGTACTTC. It codes for CSAQWSSYEQYF.

This clonotype was detected only a few times. The chain joins TRBV12-3 or TRBV12-4 to TRBJ1-5; D gene unclear. Trimming cost V 4 bases and J 10 bases, with 11 bases left between them. The CDR3 is made up of 12 amino acids. The DNA for the CDR3 is TGTGCCAGCAGTTCTCCTGTCAGCCCCCAGCATTTT. It is translated as CASSSPVSPQHF.

This clonotype appeared a few times. The chain has TRBV11-2 and TRBJ2-7; 7 nucleotides align to TRBD1. The CDR3 length is 14 residues. Looked up from germline, CDR1 is SGHAT and CDR2 is FQNNGV. After removal of 2 bases from V and 5 bases from J, the junction contained 6 bases not matched to a gene. The CDR3 region has the DNA TGTGCCAGCAGCTTAAACAGGGGAACACACGAGCAGTACTTC. This translates into CASSLNRGTHEQYF.

The J gene is TRBJ2-1, the V gene TRBV14; D remains unclear. Germline V CDR1 and CDR2: SGHDN, FVKESK. CDR3 length equals 15 residues. With 6 bases removed from V and 0 bases from J, the gap between germline ends came to 12 bases. This CDR3 is CASSLPKHSYNEQFF. CDR3 DNA sequence: TGTGCCAGCAGTCTCCCCAAACACTCCTACAATGAGCAGTTCTTC.